The T cell receptor beta chain under discussion was sequenced for a study of cytomegalovirus exposure and HLA in healthy donors. Study-wide findings and caveats: An observed cluster of highly shared sequence variants was recorded as a likely sequencing artifact. Association with HLA alleles at 0.05 false discovery rate was found for roughly 17,000 TCR beta sequences in a later analysis.

This clone showed up just a few times. No antigen is known for it. The CDR3 loop spans 13 amino acids. Germline lookup yields CDR1 KGHSH and CDR2 LQKENI. V was clipped by 5 bases and J by 10 bases; unmatched bases: 7. The PCR was carried out with 60 Vbeta primers and 13 Jbeta primers. Assay: immunoSEQ multiplex PCR; the TCRdb copy retains only in-frame clones and omits some. In the table there are approximately 97,000 clones, 73% of which are singletons. Sequenced material: PBMCs. This TCR came from a man aged 35 to 55 in good health and CMV-seronegative. The chain couples TRBV18 to TRBJ2-1; 8 bases map to TRBD1. CDR3 sequence: CASSTDRVGEQFF. CDR3 sequence (DNA): TGTGCCAGCTCAACGGACAGGGTCGGGGAGCAGTTCTTC.